A single sample is the source of the 12 T cell receptor beta chains below, sequenced in a study of cytomegalovirus exposure and HLA in healthy donors. PCR employed 60 Vbeta and 13 Jbeta primers. The data were produced by immunoSEQ multiplex PCR, yet TCRdb's version contains in-frame clones alone and is incomplete. The sample consists of around 130,000 clones, around 80% of them appearing once. Sequencing used PBMCs. The receptors were sampled from a human donor in good health.

This clone came up a few times. This rearrangement joins TRBV5-1 to TRBJ1-1, with a possible D match to TRBD1 (6 bases). The CDR3 totals 15 residues. Germline CDR1 and CDR2: SGHRS and YFSETQ. The V end was cut by 0 bases, the J end by 0 bases, with 9 bases between. The chain's CDR3 is CASSLGGPLNTEAFF. The CDR3 region has the DNA TGCGCCAGCAGCTTGGGGGGGCCTCTGAACACTGAAGCTTTCTTT.

This clone has at least ten counts. V usage is TRBV5-6 and J usage is TRBJ1-4; tentative D call: TRBD1 (5 bases). From germline, CDR1 is SGHDT and CDR2 YYEEEE. The CDR3 totals 17 residues. Trimming cost V 4 bases and J 3 bases, with 19 bases left between them. The CDR3, as DNA: TGTGCCAGCAGCGCAGGAGCTTCTAGGGGTGCTAATGAAAAACTGTTTTTT. Residues: CASSAGASRGANEKLFF.

CDR3 sequence (DNA): TGTGCCAGCAGCGAAAAAAGATTGCAGGTTAGAACCTACGAGCAGTACTTC. Protein product: CASSEKRLQVRTYEQYF. V usage is TRBV7-8 and J usage is TRBJ2-7; D remains ambiguous. CDR1 is SGHVS, CDR2 FQNEAQ, per germline. Trimming took 5 bases from V and 2 from J, leaving 22 bases between them. This CDR3 comprises 17 residues. The complete variable domain, with remaining parts taken from reference TRBV7-8 and TRBJ2-7, reads GAGVSQSPRYKVAKRGQDVALRCDPISGHVSLFWYQQALGQGPEFLTYFQNEAQLDKSGLPSDRFFAERPEGSVSTLKIQRTQQEDSAVYLCASSEKRLQVRTYEQYFGPGTRLTVT.

The chain links TRBV9 to TRBJ2-3; D might be TRBD1 (6 bases). The CDR3 spans 16 residues. V lost 4 bases to trimming and J lost 4 bases, with 19 bases between them. CDR1 is SGDLS, CDR2 YYNGEE, per germline. The CDR3 is CASSRGTGLISDTQYF. The CDR3 nucleotides are TGTGCCAGCAGCCGAGGTACAGGGCTTATCTCAGATACGCAGTATTTT.

The chain combines TRBV27 with TRBJ1-3; D gene unclear. Between the trimmed V and J ends, which lost 6 bases and 4 bases, there was a span of 13 bases. The CDR3 has 14 residues. CDR1 and CDR2 from the germline V gene are MNHEY and SMNVEV (reference sequence). The CDR3 nucleotides are TGTGCCAGCAGCCCACGACTGGCCGGAAACACCATATATTTT. The encoded protein is CASSPRLAGNTIYF.

The chain is built from TRBV9 and TRBJ2-1; 8 nucleotides line up with TRBD2. After removal of 4 bases from V and 8 bases from J, the junction contained 11 bases not matched to a gene. Germline loops: CDR1 SGDLS, CDR2 YYNGEE. This CDR3 is built from 15 residues. For the CDR3, the DNA is TGTGCCAGCAGCCCGGGACTAGTTAGTGTCGATGAGCAGTTCTTC. Protein product: CASSPGLVSVDEQFF.

The chain recombines TRBV7-9 with TRBJ2-2; TRBD1 agrees at 8 bases. Germline CDR1 reads SEHNR; CDR2 reads FQNEAQ (reference sequence). This CDR3 is built from 15 residues. V gave up 9 bases and J gave up 6 bases; unmatched junction bases: 12. The DNA of the CDR3 is TGTGCCAGTCCGTTGGACAGGGTCGCGCCCGGGGAGCTGTTTTTT. It yields the protein CASPLDRVAPGELFF.

The rearrangement uses TRBV11-2 and TRBJ2-1; 10 nucleotides agree with TRBD1. The junction had 4 bases not matched to a gene; V was cut back by 5 bases and J by 6 bases. CDR1 is SGHAT and CDR2 is FQNNGV in the germline V gene. The CDR3 is 14 residues long. The CDR3 region has the DNA TGTGCCAGCAGCCGCCGGGACAGGGGCAATGAGCAGTTCTTC. Amino acid sequence: CASSRRDRGNEQFF.

The chain carries TRBV7-8 and TRBJ2-7; 11 bases are a match to TRBD2. The length of the CDR3 is 14 residues. Trimming cost V 5 bases and J 4 bases; bases outside gene matches: 4. Germline assignment: CDR1 SGHVS and CDR2 FQNEAQ. The CDR3: CASSPSGGNYEQYF. The DNA of the CDR3 is TGTGCCAGCAGCCCTAGCGGGGGGAATTACGAGCAGTACTTC.

CDR3 loop: CASVQRGTPGELFF. CDR3 in DNA: TGTGCCAGCGTGCAGCGGGGGACGCCCGGGGAGCTGTTTTTT. The chain links TRBV2 to TRBJ2-2, with TRBD2 matching 8 bases. CDR3 length: 14 amino acids. V lost 8 bases to trimming and J lost 6 bases; unmatched junction nucleotides: 8. Germline values: CDR1 SNHLY, CDR2 FYNNEI.

The V and J genes are TRBV28 and TRBJ1-2; D is uncertain. The V and J ends lost 8 bases and 0 bases respectively, with 16 bases between them. The length of the CDR3 is 15 residues. CDR1 is MDHEN, CDR2 SYDVKM, per germline. The CDR3 region has the DNA TGTGCCAGCGCCCGCCCCGGTCCCACTAACTATGGCTACACCTTC. Residues: CASARPGPTNYGYTF.

V gene TRBV7-2 combines with J gene TRBJ1-2, with a possible D match to TRBD1 (5 bases). Germline assignment: CDR1 SGHTA and CDR2 FQGNSA. V was trimmed by 1 base and J by 6 bases, leaving 9 bases between them. This CDR3 is built from 13 residues. CDR3: CASSLGQWDGYTF. The CDR3 DNA is TGTGCCAGCAGCTTAGGACAGTGGGATGGCTACACCTTC.